These T cell receptor beta chains were read from a single sample in a study of OX40 agonist ivuxolimab in advanced cancers. Profiled with immunoSEQ multiplex PCR; TCRdb holds only in-frame clones, not every one. The sample holds around 25,000 clones, around four fifths seen once. Sequenced material: CD4+ or CD8+ T cells sorted from blood, taken in a trial of the OX40 agonist ivuxolimab. All receptors come from an adult with an advanced solid tumor such as melanoma, head and neck, liver or kidney cancer. Each CDR3 is given with its conserved first and last residue. Fields, in order: D gene, V gene, J gene, clone size, CDR3 protein, CDR3 DNA. A D gene is named only where the DNA matches it firmly. The size of a clone is reported for some rows only, either as once, few or many, or as a class for expanded clones.

>.|TRBV27|TRBJ1-6|.
CASSLRHSSPLHF
TGTGCCAGCAGTTTACGTCATTCATCACCCCTCCACTTT
>.|TRBV6-5|TRBJ2-5|.
CASSYALQGSRETQYF
TGTGCCAGCAGTTACGCCTTACAGGGTAGTCGAGAGACCCAGTACTTC
>TRBD1|TRBV15|TRBJ1-2|.
CATGDRGTIRGNYGYTF
TGTGCCACCGGGGACAGGGGGACAATAAGGGGAAACTATGGCTACACCTTC
>.|TRBV28|TRBJ2-1|.
CAIFGGSWEQFF
TGTGCCATCTTTGGGGGCAGTTGGGAGCAGTTCTTC
>TRBD2|TRBV27|TRBJ2-1|.
CASRSGRVNNEQFF
TGTGCCAGCAGAAGCGGGAGGGTTAACAATGAGCAGTTCTTC
>.|TRBV11-2|TRBJ2-7|.
CASSLSRESYEQYF
TGTGCCAGCAGCTTGTCCAGGGAGTCCTACGAGCAGTACTTC
>.|TRBV14|TRBJ1-1|.
CASSQKAWGSGRNTEAFF
TGTGCCAGCAGCCAAAAGGCTTGGGGGTCTGGGCGGAACACTGAAGCTTTCTTT
>.|TRBV18|TRBJ2-7|.
CASSPRQGIYEQYF
TGTGCCAGCTCACCGCGTCAGGGGATCTACGAGCAGTACTTC
>TRBD1|TRBV9|TRBJ1-6|few
CASSRQGWGDSPLHF
TGTGCCAGCAGCCGACAGGGCTGGGGGGATTCACCCCTCCACTTT
>.|TRBV21-1|TRBJ2-5|.
CASSKIARANQETQYF
TGTGCCAGCAGCAAAATAGCCAGGGCGAACCAAGAGACCCAGTACTTC
>.|TRBV15|TRBJ1-2|.
CATSRERAGGYTF
TGTGCCACCAGCAGGGAAAGGGCGGGCGGCTACACCTTC
>TRBD1|TRBV30|TRBJ2-7|.
CAWSETGAGEQYF
TGTGCCTGGAGTGAAACAGGGGCGGGTGAGCAGTACTTC
>.|TRBV28|TRBJ1-2|.
CASSDNRVYYGYTF
TGTGCCAGCAGCGATAACAGGGTATACTATGGCTACACCTTC
>TRBD2|TRBV5-1|TRBJ2-1|.
CASSFLGTSISYNEQFF
TGCGCCAGCAGCTTTCTTGGGACTAGCATCTCCTACAATGAGCAGTTCTTC
>.|TRBV5-6|TRBJ2-7|.
CASSLVGPYEQYF
TGTGCCAGCAGCTTGGTAGGACCCTACGAGCAGTACTTC
>TRBD1|TRBV6-6|TRBJ1-5|.
CASRGPGTEDQPQHF
TGTGCCAGCAGAGGACCCGGGACAGAGGATCAGCCCCAGCATTTT
>TRBD1|TRBV28|TRBJ2-7|.
CASSPPGQTYEQYF
TGTGCCAGCAGCCCCCCGGGACAGACCTACGAGCAGTACTTC
>TRBD2|TRBV6-1|TRBJ2-5|.
CASSGLAGRETQYF
TGTGCCAGCAGTGGGCTAGCGGGAAGGGAGACCCAGTACTTC
>TRBD2|TRBV27|TRBJ2-5|once
CASSQTSGEETQYF
TGTGCCAGCAGCCAGACTAGCGGGGAAGAGACCCAGTACTTC
>.|TRBV9|TRBJ2-5|.
CASSVESRGGPETQYF
TGTGCCAGCAGCGTGGAGTCAAGGGGGGGGCCGGAGACCCAGTACTTC
>.|TRBV7-8|TRBJ2-7|.
CASSQGPIPSYEQYF
TGTGCCAGCAGCCAGGGTCCCATACCCTCCTACGAGCAGTACTTC
>.|TRBV7-6|TRBJ1-1|.
CASSLSGVTEAFF
TGTGCCAGCAGCTTATCAGGGGTCACTGAAGCTTTCTTT
>.|TRBV9|TRBJ2-3|.
CASSVSAGATDTQYF
TGTGCCAGCAGCGTATCAGCAGGAGCGACAGATACGCAGTATTTT
>.|TRBV6-1|TRBJ1-4|.
CATEGWGNEKLFF
TGTGCCACCGAGGGGTGGGGTAATGAAAAACTGTTTTTT